This T cell receptor beta chain was captured in a study of T cell changes during pregnancy in multiple sclerosis. Sequenced by immunoSEQ multiplex PCR; TCRdb stores in-frame clones only, minus some. The table has 59,000 or so clones, 92% seen once; the top ten hold less than 3.5%. V lost 0 bases and J lost 6, with 11 bases in between. Germline CDR1 is LGHNA and CDR2 is YNFKEQ. This CDR3 is built from 14 residues. The chain has TRBV4-2 and TRBJ1-2; D unclear. Sequences were derived from peripheral blood, sampled in the third trimester of pregnancy. This clonotype originated in a female donor in good health, enrolled as a control in a pregnancy study. The CDR3 loop reads CASSQDLGVDGYTF. CDR3 in DNA: TGTGCCAGCAGCCAAGATCTCGGGGTGGATGGCTACACCTTC.